The 16 T cell receptor beta chains below were found in one sample sequenced in a study of cytomegalovirus exposure and HLA in healthy donors. PCR primers comprised 60 Vbeta and 13 Jbeta primers. Sequenced by immunoSEQ multiplex PCR; TCRdb stores in-frame clones only, minus some. The data contain about 160,000 clones, around 84% of them singletons. The sequenced material came from PBMCs. The receptors were gathered from a male donor in good health and CMV-seropositive.

This clone was seen a handful of times. J is TRBJ1-1 and V is TRBV9; 11 nucleotides match TRBD1. The germline V gene encodes CDR1 SGDLS and CDR2 YYNGEE. The CDR3 is 17 residues long. The V segment lost 0 bases and the J segment 2 bases; nucleotides outside the gene matches: 6. The CDR3 DNA reads as TGTGCCAGCAGCGTAGGGACAGGGGGCATAGCTAACACTGAAGCTTTCTTT. Translating it yields CASSVGTGGIANTEAFF. The full variable domain, its missing parts supplied by reference TRBV9 and TRBJ1-1, is DSGVTQTPKHLITATGQRVTLRCSPRSGDLSVYWYQQSLDQGLQFLIQYYNGEERAKGNILERFSAQQFPDLHSELNLSSLELGDSALYFCASSVGTGGIANTEAFFGQGTRLTVV.

The chain carries TRBV27 and TRBJ2-3; 11 bases line up with TRBD2. Germline V gene sequence: CDR1 MNHEY, CDR2 SMNVEV (reference sequence). The CDR3 is 16 amino acids. The trim removed 5 bases at V and 2 bases at J, leaving 6 bases unmatched. In DNA, the CDR3 is TGTGCCAGCAGTCGACTAGCGGGATCCCTCACAGATACGCAGTATTTT. It specifies CASSRLAGSLTDTQYF.

V usage is TRBV27 and J usage is TRBJ1-1; TRBD1 aligns across 7 bases. CDR1 and CDR2 (germline): MNHEY, SMNVEV (reference sequence). The CDR3 contains 13 residues. Germline trimming cut 5 bases from V and 10 bases from J; bases unmatched to any gene: 10. The CDR3 is CASSQGGGRRAFF. CDR3 DNA sequence: TGTGCCAGCAGTCAGGGGGGTGGGCGAAGAGCTTTCTTT.

J is TRBJ1-1 and V is TRBV28; D remains ambiguous. With 10 bases removed from V and 7 bases from J, the gap between germline ends came to 19 bases. CDR1 is MDHEN and CDR2 is SYDVKM in the germline V gene. The CDR3 spans 13 residues. This chain's CDR3 is CATLVLGGSEAFF. CDR3 in DNA: TGTGCCACCCTCGTACTCGGAGGGAGTGAAGCTTTCTTT.

V gene TRBV7-6 combines with J gene TRBJ2-3, with 8 bases fitting TRBD2. The germline gives CDR1 SGHVS, CDR2 FNYEAQ. This CDR3 has 17 residues. V was clipped by 5 bases and J by 1 base; unmatched bases: 11. In nucleotides, the CDR3 is TGTGCCAGCAGCCCAAAAGTAAGCGGGAGTGGCACAGATACGCAGTATTTT. Encoded protein: CASSPKVSGSGTDTQYF.

This clone appeared a single time. The V and J genes are TRBV5-1 and TRBJ2-7, with D perhaps matching TRBD1 (6 bases). The V end lost 4 bases, the J end lost 2 bases, and 16 bases lay between the germline ends. Per germline, CDR1 SGHRS and CDR2 YFSETQ. The CDR3 has 15 amino acids. The CDR3: CASSPGDQGTYEQYF. CDR3 DNA: TGCGCCAGCAGCCCAGGGGACCAGGGTACCTACGAGCAGTACTTC.

V gene TRBV30 combines with J gene TRBJ2-7; no reliable D call. Germline loops: CDR1 GTSNPN, CDR2 SVGIG (reference sequence). The CDR3 consists of 12 residues. The CDR3 nucleotides read TGTTTCAAGCAGAAGGCGGCATACGAGCAGTACTTC. Amino acid sequence: CFKQKAAYEQYF.

This clone was seen only a few times. The chain links TRBV13 to TRBJ2-7; TRBD1 matches 10 bases. V lost 5 bases and J lost 3; bases outside the gene matches: 4. The V gene's germline CDR1 is PRHDT and CDR2 FYEKMQ (reference sequence). This CDR3 comprises 14 residues. The CDR3 region is CASSPRDRGYEQYF. As DNA, the CDR3 is TGTGCCAGCAGCCCCCGGGACAGGGGCTACGAGCAGTACTTC.

The chain joins TRBV12-5 to TRBJ2-1; D call uncertain. CDR1 and CDR2 from the germline V gene are LGHNT and FRNRAP. The ends were cut back, 1 base at V and 9 bases at J, with 13 bases in the middle. This CDR3 is 14 amino acids long. The CDR3 DNA reads as TGTGCTAGTGGTTTGGCCCCCCCCGTTGTTGAGCAGTTCTTC. This codes for CASGLAPPVVEQFF.

The chain joins TRBV28 to TRBJ1-2; a weak D match, TRBD1 (5 bases). This CDR3 contains 13 residues. Germline CDR1 and CDR2: MDHEN and SYDVKM. V was cut by 7 bases and J by 0 bases, with 9 bases left in between. The CDR3 here is CASIDRTNYGYTF. The DNA for the CDR3 is TGTGCCAGCATTGACAGAACTAACTATGGCTACACCTTC.

The genes are TRBV30 and TRBJ1-4; no definite D call. Germline-derived CDR1 and CDR2 are GTSNPN and SVGIG (reference sequence). V lost 3 bases and J lost 4, with 15 bases in between. The CDR3 runs to 15 residues. Here the CDR3 reads CAWRRHGRDNEKLFF. CDR3 DNA sequence: TGTGCCTGGAGGAGGCATGGACGGGATAATGAAAAACTGTTTTTT.

V usage is TRBV5-4 and J usage is TRBJ2-6; a weak D match, TRBD2 (5 bases). This CDR3 region has 17 residues. Germline values: CDR1 SGHNT, CDR2 YYREEE (reference sequence). The V end was cut by 0 bases, the J end by 0 bases, with 10 bases between. CDR3 sequence reads: CASSLGTGSSGANVLTF. CDR3 DNA: TGTGCCAGCAGCTTGGGGACGGGAAGCTCTGGGGCCAACGTCCTGACTTTC.

The rearrangement uses TRBV28 and TRBJ1-2; the match to TRBD1 covers 7 bases. The V gene end was trimmed by 5 bases and the J gene end by 0 bases; junction bases not matched to a gene: 15. This CDR3 spans 18 amino acids. Germline values: CDR1 MDHEN, CDR2 SYDVKM. The CDR3 DNA reads TGTGCCAGCAGTGCCATATTCAGGGCAGGGACAGCTAACTATGGCTACACCTTC. As protein: CASSAIFRAGTANYGYTF.

The sample holds a few counts of this clone. The CDR3 reads CATSRTATNEKLFF. The CDR3, as DNA: TGTGCCACCTCTCGGACAGCAACTAATGAAAAACTGTTTTTT. The chain recombines TRBV2 with TRBJ1-4, with D perhaps matching TRBD1 (6 bases). This CDR3 contains 14 residues. V shed 10 bases and J shed 0 bases, with 12 bases lying between them. Germline loops: CDR1 SNHLY, CDR2 FYNNEI. Drawing the rest from reference TRBV2 and TRBJ1-4, the complete variable domain is EPEVTQTPSHQVTQMGQEVILRCVPISNHLYFYWYRQILGQKVEFLVSFYNNEISEKSEIFDDQFSVERPDGSNFTLKIRSTKLEDSAMYFCATSRTATNEKLFFGSGTQLSVL.

The CDR3 DNA reads TGTGCCAGCAGTGGCCGGGAGCAGTTCTTC. Translating gives CASSGREQFF. V is TRBV2 and J is TRBJ2-1, with D unresolved. Germline loops: CDR1 SNHLY, CDR2 FYNNEI. With 4 bases removed from V and 10 bases from J, the gap between germline ends came to 5 bases. The CDR3 is 10 amino acids.

The CDR3 reads CASSPLGDTEAFF. The DNA of the CDR3 is TGTGCCAGCTCACCTTTGGGAGACACTGAAGCTTTCTTT. J is TRBJ1-1 and V is TRBV18; D ambiguous. The CDR3 runs to 13 residues. Germline CDR1 KGHSH, CDR2 LQKENI. Between the trimmed V and J ends, which lost 3 bases and 3 bases, there was a span of 8 bases. The full variable domain, with the rest looked up from reference TRBV18 and TRBJ1-1, is NAGVMQNPRHLVRRRGQEARLRCSPMKGHSHVYWYRQLPEEGLKFMVYLQKENIIDESGMPKERFSAEFPKEGPSILRIQQVVRGDSAAYFCASSPLGDTEAFFGQGTRLTVV.